This T cell receptor (beta chain) is drawn from a study of blood T cell repertoires in COVID-19. V shed 6 bases and J shed 1 base, with 15 bases lying between them. CDR1 MNHEY and CDR2 SVGAGI come from the germline V gene. The CDR3 totals 15 residues. Original handling: Amplified reference gene primers provided the basis for estimating nucleated cell counts. Measured with immunoSEQ multiplex PCR; TCRdb has only the in-frame clones, and not every one. V and J calls and clone size are those listed in that table; D and trimming were worked out from the DNA. This sample has approximately 480,000 clones; approximately 86% occur once, and the top ten carry about 0.65%. Individuals aged about 18 to 95 years were recruited from around 22 US areas.

The receptor's source is a woman aged 18-29 years who had recovered from COVID-19. The chain recombines TRBV6-5 with TRBJ2-5; D is possibly TRBD1 (6 bases). What was sequenced was PBMCs or T cells enriched from blood (not recorded which). The CDR3 protein is CASRAFLTGQETQYF. The CDR3 DNA is TGTGCCAGCAGGGCATTTCTGACAGGCCAAGAGACCCAGTACTTC.